The clone carrying this T cell receptor beta chain was counted only a few times. These data come from a study of naive and memory T cell subsets. An equimolar mix of two oligonucleotides served as the beta constant-region primer for TRBC1 and TRBC2. TCRdb processed the UMI-ligation and nested PCR reads anew with MiXCR; each CDR3 protein has one entry. The sample has some 36,000 distinct CDR3 sequences, about 14% seen once. CDR1 is LGHNA, CDR2 YSLEER, per germline. V shed 2 bases and J shed 10 bases, with 9 bases lying between them. The CDR3 runs to 12 residues. The rearrangement links TRBV4-3 to TRBJ2-1, with D unclear. The receptor was isolated from a human donor in good health. Sequenced material: effector memory CD4+ T cells from blood. Subset given: effector memory, CD45RA- CD27-. CDR3 amino acids: CASSQKGLEQFF. The CDR3 DNA reads TGCGCCAGCAGCCAAAAAGGGCTCGAGCAGTTCTTC.